This T cell receptor beta chain came from a study of T cell responses to AZD1222 COVID-19 vaccine. Points from the study as a whole: Within unmutated variant regions lay the reported targets of nearly half of spike-specific TCRs. White British people made up most donors, females outnumbered males, and clonal diversity was possibly underestimated. It was only 6 or 7 AZD1222 recipients who were seropositive at baseline.

A word on this clone: The antigen is not known.

Using immunoSEQ multiplex PCR, the repertoire was profiled, and TCRdb retains in-frame clones only, with some absent. The sample carries some 120,000 clones, 85% to 95% recorded once. Investigators merged groups given second doses at roughly 4 or roughly 12 weeks. The CDR3 runs to 20 residues. The V and J ends lost 1 base and 4 bases, in that order; junction bases with no gene match: 16. The germline V gene has CDR1 SGHRS and CDR2 YFSETQ. The origin of this receptor is an adult who received the AZD1222 COVID-19 vaccine. The rearrangement links TRBV5-1 to TRBJ2-7; 14 bases align to TRBD2. This sample comprised peripheral blood, obtained 28 days after the second AZD1222 dose. This CDR3 reads CASSLRGSPGTSGSSYEQYF. CDR3 nucleotide sequence: TGCGCCAGCAGCTTGAGGGGGAGCCCTGGGACTAGCGGGAGTTCGTACGAGCAGTACTTC. The whole variable domain, remainder taken from reference TRBV5-1 and TRBJ2-7, is KAGVTQTPRYLIKTRGQQVTLSCSPISGHRSVSWYQQTPGQGLQFLFEYFSETQRNKGNFPGRFSGRQFSNSRSEMNVSTLELGDSALYLCASSLRGSPGTSGSSYEQYFGPGTRLTVT.